A selection of T cell receptor beta chains follows, all from one sample in a study of blood T cell repertoires in COVID-19. Clones were read by immunoSEQ multiplex PCR, and TCRdb kept only the in-frame ones, dropping some. There are 230,000 or so clones in the sample; roughly 85% occur only once, and about 4% lies in the top ten. Sample: PBMCs or T cells enriched from blood (not recorded which). The receptors shown here come from a middle-aged woman with acute COVID-19. The CDR3 runs from the conserved cysteine through the conserved F or W. The D gene is left open where the match is weak.

j_call d_call v_call cdr3_length cdr3_aa cdr3_nt
TRBJ2-3 . TRBV18 14 CASSLGVSTDTQYF TGTGCCAGCTCACTAGGGGTTAGCACAGATACGCAGTATTTT
TRBJ2-5 . TRBV6-5 12 CASSPRRETQYF TGTGCCAGCAGCCCCCGGAGAGAGACCCAGTACTTC
TRBJ1-3 . TRBV4-3 14 CASSQDRGVNTIYF TGCGCCAGCAGCCAAGATAGGGGTGTTAACACCATATATTTT
TRBJ1-2 . TRBV7-2 16 CASSLRAGRDLYGYTF TGTGCCAGCAGCTTAAGGGCCGGGAGGGACCTCTATGGCTACACCTTC
TRBJ1-6 . TRBV4-3 13 CASSQDRNSPLHF TGCGCCAGCAGCCAAGATCGGAATTCACCCCTCCACTTT
TRBJ2-5 TRBD2 TRBV6-5 14 CASRPLAGQETQYF TGTGCCAGCAGACCCCTAGCGGGGCAAGAGACCCAGTACTTC
TRBJ2-1 TRBD2 TRBV2 22 CASIPSLAGGSYRRSSYNEQFF TGTGCCAGCATCCCAAGTCTAGCGGGGGGGTCCTACCGACGGAGCTCCTACAATGAGCAGTTCTTC
TRBJ2-1 . TRBV7-3 12 CASGGASHEQFF TGTGCCAGCGGGGGGGCCTCTCATGAGCAGTTCTTC
TRBJ1-1 . TRBV5-8 15 CASSLNRGEGPEAFF TGTGCCAGCAGCTTAAATAGGGGCGAAGGCCCTGAAGCTTTCTTT
TRBJ1-5 . TRBV6-2/TRBV6-3 16 CASSYSGGPGNQPQHF TGTGCCAGCAGTTACTCGGGAGGTCCGGGCAATCAGCCCCAGCATTTT
TRBJ1-6 TRBD1 TRBV7-9 16 CASSSPDRQYNSPLHF TGTGCCAGCAGCTCGCCGGACAGGCAGTATAATTCACCCCTCCACTTT
TRBJ2-7 TRBD1 TRBV27 14 CASSPDRGTYEQYF TGTGCCAGCAGCCCGGACAGGGGTACCTACGAGCAGTACTTC
TRBJ1-1 TRBD1 TRBV7-3 13 CASSIGPQGAAFF TGTGCCAGCAGCATAGGACCACAGGGGGCCGCTTTCTTT
TRBJ1-4 TRBD1 TRBV4-1 15 CASSQAGTGFEKLFF TGCGCCAGCAGCCAAGCAGGGACAGGGTTTGAAAAACTGTTTTTT
TRBJ1-4 TRBD1 TRBV7-8 14 CASSFLDRAEKLFF TGTGCCAGCAGCTTCCTGGACAGGGCTGAAAAACTGTTTTTT